The 10 T cell receptor beta chains in this list originate from one sample, sequenced in a study of T cell repertoires in cytomegalovirus infection (dated by TCRdb to about 2019). The data were produced on an Illumina HiSeq 1500. The public sequencing data were trimmed at Q25 with fastp and processed into clonotypes with MiXCR by TCRdb, which kept only in-frame beta chains. Entries are consolidated by CDR3 protein sequence, retaining the most common genes and DNA. The sample profile shows about 310,000 distinct CDR3 sequences; just under 25% of them were found once. 13% of the sample is held by the ten biggest clonotypes. The antigens of these receptors remain unknown. What this sample's treatment or condition label stands for: in vitro stimulation with specific CMV peptide epitopes to enrich CMV-specific T cells. The source material was cultured PBMCs, sampled from culture after CMV antigen stimulation. These TCRs come from a human donor in good health (CMV status not recorded). Some clones in this sample may be carry-over from other donors' samples.

A few counts support this clonotype. V is TRBV27 and J is TRBJ1-5; possibly TRBD1 for D (5 bases). Germline V gives CDR1 MNHEY, CDR2 SMNVEV (reference sequence). This CDR3 comprises 14 residues. Trimming removed 3 bases at V and 7 bases at J, with 13 bases between. The CDR3 sequence: CASSLRRGEQPQHF. The CDR3 region has the DNA TGTGCCAGCAGTTTGCGACGAGGGGAGCAGCCCCAGCATTTT.

This clonotype was counted a few times. V usage is TRBV7-9 and J usage is TRBJ2-5, with D uncertain. This CDR3 contains 10 residues. Germline values: CDR1 SEHNR, CDR2 FQNEAQ (reference sequence). Trimming removed 6 bases at V and 3 bases at J, with 2 bases between. The CDR3 coding sequence is TGTGCCAGCAGGAAAGAGACCCAGTACTTC. This codes for CASRKETQYF.

This clonotype was seen a few times. The V gene is TRBV19, the J gene TRBJ1-5; unclear D gene. CDR3 length: 17 amino acids. Trimming took 0 bases from V and 0 from J, leaving 12 bases between them. Germline values: CDR1 LNHDA, CDR2 SQIVND (reference sequence). CDR3 protein: CASSIDREPGSNQPQHF. The DNA of the CDR3 is TGTGCCAGTAGTATAGATCGGGAACCCGGTAGCAATCAGCCCCAGCATTTT.

J is TRBJ1-6 and V is TRBV12-3 or TRBV12-4, with D possibly matching TRBD1 (5 bases). Trimming took 4 bases from V and 8 from J, leaving 12 bases between them. This CDR3 is 14 amino acids long. CDR3 nucleotide sequence: TGTGCCAGCAGTTACCGGGGACCGGATTCACCCCTCCACTTT. It yields the protein CASSYRGPDSPLHF.

The table lists this clonotype with many counts. The rearrangement links TRBV9 to TRBJ2-5; D uncertain. CDR1 is SGDLS, CDR2 YYNGEE, per germline. The V and J ends lost 4 bases and 4 bases respectively, with 17 bases between them. This CDR3 region has 15 residues. CDR3 bases: TGTGCCAGCAGCACTTCACCGGGCCCTGTAGAGACCCAGTACTTC. Its translation is CASSTSPGPVETQYF.

This clonotype has only a few counts. The rearrangement uses TRBV12-3 or TRBV12-4 and TRBJ2-7; maybe TRBD2 (5 bases). The CDR3 totals 14 residues. V lost 3 bases and J lost 1, with 10 bases in between. In DNA form, the CDR3 reads TGTGCCAGCAGTTTGTCTAGCACGTCCTACGAGCAGTACTTC. Translated, it gives CASSLSSTSYEQYF.

The chain carries TRBV27 and TRBJ2-5; 10 nucleotides align to TRBD2. This CDR3 has 16 amino acids. Germline V gene data show CDR1 as MNHEY and CDR2 as SMNVEV (reference sequence). V lost 5 bases and J lost 0; bases outside the gene matches: 6. CDR3 region: CASSPRTSGYQETQYF. CDR3 nucleotide sequence: TGTGCCAGCAGTCCCAGGACTAGCGGATACCAAGAGACCCAGTACTTC.

The chain joins TRBV10-2 to TRBJ2-1; the D gene could be TRBD1 or TRBD2 (6 bases each). With 6 bases removed from V and 9 bases from J, the gap between germline ends came to 18 bases. Germline V gene data show CDR1 as WSHSY and CDR2 as SAAADI. This CDR3 is built from 14 residues. CDR3 residues: CASSAGTLGGEQFF. The CDR3, as DNA: TGCGCCAGCAGCGCGGGGACACTGGGAGGTGAGCAGTTCTTC.

This rearrangement joins TRBV20-1 to TRBJ2-2, with 8 bases fitting TRBD2. Trimming took 5 bases from V and 1 from J; bases not matched to a gene: 6. Germline V CDR1 and CDR2: DFQATT, SNEGSKA (reference sequence). The CDR3 consists of 15 residues. This chain's CDR3 is CSARKRELNTGELFF. The CDR3 DNA reads as TGCAGTGCTCGGAAGCGGGAGCTGAACACCGGGGAGCTGTTTTTT.

This clonotype was counted a few times. The chain is built from TRBV7-8 and TRBJ1-2; no definite D call. The germline V gene encodes CDR1 SGHVS and CDR2 FQNEAQ. The V end was cut by 4 bases, the J end by 7 bases, with 19 bases between. The CDR3 sequence is 15 residues long. CDR3 nucleotides: TGTGCCAGCAGCTCGCTCAGAAGAAGCCGGATTGGCTACACCTTC. Encoded protein: CASSSLRRSRIGYTF.